Here is one T cell receptor beta chain with its context. This specimen comes from a study of blood T cell repertoires in COVID-19. Adults between roughly 18 and 89 years of age took part from under 25 US areas. Allocation to cohorts depended on clinical history reported by the participants. In germline, CDR1 is SNHLY, CDR2 FYNNEI. The V gene lost 5 bases and the J gene lost 7 bases, with 18 bases spanning the gap. The CDR3 contains 15 residues. Measured with immunoSEQ multiplex PCR; TCRdb has only the in-frame clones, and not every one. Here the sample spans 380,000 or so clones, 70% to 90% being singletons.

Sequenced material: PBMCs or T cells enriched from blood (not recorded which). This chain joins TRBV2 and TRBJ2-1; tentatively, D is TRBD2 (6 bases). The sequence came from a woman in her forties with acute COVID-19. The CDR3 loop is CASSSTSKGWNEQFF. DNA for the CDR3: TGTGCCAGCAGTTCGACTAGTAAGGGTTGGAATGAGCAGTTCTTC. Full variable domain (remainder filled in from reference TRBV2 and TRBJ2-1): EPEVTQTPSHQVTQMGQEVILRCVPISNHLYFYWYRQILGQKVEFLVSFYNNEISEKSEIFDDQFSVERPDGSNFTLKIRSTKLEDSAMYFCASSSTSKGWNEQFFGPGTRLTVL.